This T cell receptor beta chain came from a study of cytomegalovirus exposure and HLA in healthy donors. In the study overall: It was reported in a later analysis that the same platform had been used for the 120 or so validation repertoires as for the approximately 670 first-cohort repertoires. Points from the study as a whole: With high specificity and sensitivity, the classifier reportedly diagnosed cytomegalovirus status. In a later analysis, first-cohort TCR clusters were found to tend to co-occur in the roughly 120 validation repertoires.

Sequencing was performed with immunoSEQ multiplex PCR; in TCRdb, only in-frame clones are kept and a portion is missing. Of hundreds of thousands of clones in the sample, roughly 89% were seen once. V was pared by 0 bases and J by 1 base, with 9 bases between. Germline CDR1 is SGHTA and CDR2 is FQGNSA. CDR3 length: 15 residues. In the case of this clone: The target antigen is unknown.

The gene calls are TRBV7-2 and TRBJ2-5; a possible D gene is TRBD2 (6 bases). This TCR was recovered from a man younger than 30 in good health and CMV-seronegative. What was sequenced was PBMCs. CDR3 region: CASSLASGSQETQYF. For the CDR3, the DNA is TGTGCCAGCAGCTTAGCCTCCGGGAGCCAAGAGACCCAGTACTTC. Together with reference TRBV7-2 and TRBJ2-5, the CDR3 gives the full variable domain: GAGVSQSPSNKVTEKGKDVELRCDPISGHTALYWYRQSLGQGLEFLIYFQGNSAPDKSGLPSDRFSAERTGGSVSTLTIQRTQQEDSAVYLCASSLASGSQETQYFGPGTRLLVL.